Below, 12 T cell receptor beta chains from the same sample are listed, as sequenced in a study of OX40 agonist ivuxolimab in advanced cancers. Data came from immunoSEQ multiplex PCR; TCRdb stores just in-frame clones and leaves some out. The repertoire holds 55,000 to 75,000 clones, with roughly nine tenths as singletons. Sequenced material: CD4+ or CD8+ T cells sorted from blood, taken in a trial of the OX40 agonist ivuxolimab. All receptors come from an adult with an advanced solid tumor such as melanoma, head and neck, liver or kidney cancer.

The chain links TRBV18 to TRBJ2-5, with 10 bases identical to TRBD1. There are 15 residues in the CDR3. The V segment lost 6 bases and the J segment 2 bases; nucleotides outside the gene matches: 6. CDR1 and CDR2 (germline): KGHSH, LQKENI. CDR3 region: CASSRTGGEQETQYF. In nucleotides, the CDR3 is TGTGCCAGCTCGCGGACAGGGGGTGAACAAGAGACCCAGTACTTC.

This chain's CDR3 is CASSSGGTSGGHTDTQYF. CDR3 nucleotide sequence: TGTGCCAGCAGCTCCGGCGGGACTAGCGGGGGGCACACAGATACGCAGTATTTT. This chain uses TRBV5-4 with TRBJ2-3; TRBD2 agrees at 15 bases. Germline CDR1 is SGHNT and CDR2 is YYREEE (reference sequence). Losses at the gene ends were 3 bases for V and 2 bases for J; bases not matched to a gene: 7. The CDR3 loop spans 18 amino acids.

The genes are TRBV29-1 and TRBJ2-7; tentatively, D is TRBD2 (5 bases). Between the trimmed V and J ends, which lost 7 bases and 6 bases, there was a span of 19 bases. Looked up from germline, CDR1 is SQVTM and CDR2 is ANQGSEA. The CDR3 covers 13 residues. Here the CDR3 reads CSGSGSGGVEQYF. CDR3 coding DNA: TGCAGCGGTTCGGGATCAGGTGGGGTCGAGCAGTACTTC.

This sequence joins TRBV18 and TRBJ1-1; TRBD1 matches at 9 bases. Germline-derived CDR1 and CDR2 are KGHSH and LQKENI. Trimming cost V 3 bases and J 9 bases; bases outside gene matches: 5. The CDR3 is 13 amino acids. The CDR3 bases are TGTGCCAGCTCACCCCGGGACAGGGAGAAAGCTTTCTTT. Amino acids: CASSPRDREKAFF.

V gene TRBV28 combines with J gene TRBJ2-3, with a possible D match to TRBD1 (6 bases). CDR1 and CDR2 (germline): MDHEN, SYDVKM. This CDR3 region has 16 residues. V lost 6 bases and J lost 0, with 16 bases in between. The CDR3 nucleotides read TGTGCCAGCAGCTCTCCGGACAGTTCTAGCACAGATACGCAGTATTTT. It translates to CASSSPDSSSTDTQYF.

The rearrangement joins TRBV7-9 to TRBJ2-1, with TRBD1 matching over 9 bases. Germline lookup yields CDR1 SEHNR and CDR2 FQNEAQ (reference sequence). Losses at the gene ends were 5 bases for V and 7 bases for J; bases not matched to a gene: 9. CDR3 size: 15 residues. CDR3 sequence (DNA): TGTGCCAGCAGCCAATGGGGACAGGGAGGGAATGAGCAGTTCTTC. Translated, it gives CASSQWGQGGNEQFF.

The rearrangement joins TRBV6-1 to TRBJ2-3; no definite D call. Germline V gene lookup returns CDR1 MNHNS and CDR2 SASEGT. V dropped 7 bases and J dropped 2 bases, with 4 bases sitting between them. This CDR3 comprises 11 residues. The CDR3 loop is CASTNTDTQYF. DNA of the CDR3: TGTGCCAGCACCAACACAGATACGCAGTATTTT.

The CDR3, as DNA: TGTGCCAGCAGTGTTTCCGGGGCGCCAGGCTACACCTTC. This encodes CASSVSGAPGYTF. J is TRBJ1-2 and V is TRBV2; possibly TRBD1 for D (5 bases). The germline CDR1 and CDR2 sequences are SNHLY and FYNNEI. Trimming took 4 bases from V and 8 from J, leaving 14 bases between them. This CDR3 comprises 13 residues.

V is TRBV5-4 and J is TRBJ2-7, with a possible D match to TRBD1 (5 bases). V lost 5 bases, J lost 5 bases, and 17 bases lay in between. CDR1 and CDR2 from the germline V gene are SGHNT and YYREEE (reference sequence). The CDR3 is 14 amino acids. CDR3 in DNA: TGTGCCAGCAGTCTACAGGTATCCGGCGACGAGCAGTACTTC. This codes for CASSLQVSGDEQYF.

In its sample, this clone was seen once. The V call is TRBV10-1, the J call TRBJ2-3; D may be TRBD1 (5 bases). Germline CDR1 reads WNHNN; CDR2 reads SYGVQD (reference sequence). CDR3 length equals 14 residues. The germline V and J ends were trimmed by 4 bases and 4 bases, with 12 bases remaining between them. CDR3 protein: CASSGAGFPDTQYF. In DNA, the CDR3 is TGCGCCAGCAGTGGGGCAGGGTTTCCAGATACGCAGTATTTT.

The genes are TRBV6-1 and TRBJ1-2, with D tentatively TRBD1 (5 bases). V lost 7 bases and J lost 5, with 14 bases in between. CDR1 and CDR2 from the germline V gene are MNHNS and SASEGT. This CDR3 has 13 amino acids. The CDR3 DNA follows: TGTGCCAGCAAGCCGGGGGAAGTTTATGGCTACACCTTC. Protein sequence: CASKPGEVYGYTF.

This chain uses TRBV10-3 with TRBJ2-3; TRBD2 is a possible D gene (6 bases). V was shortened by 9 bases and J by 1 base, with 17 bases between the two germline ends. The CDR3 is 15 residues long. Germline CDR1 is ENHRY and CDR2 is SYGVKD. The CDR3, as DNA: TGTGCCATATCGGTAGGGGAGGCGGGCACAGATACGCAGTATTTT. Its protein product is CAISVGEAGTDTQYF.